This section outlines one T cell receptor (beta chain) sequence together with its context. The antigen is not known. The sample belongs to a study of CD8 T cells in ankylosing spondylitis. Study-wide findings and caveats: Ankylosing spondylitis blood seemed to carry a telltale TCR beta motif made of fewer than ten highly homologous variants.

Trimming removed 3 bases from V and 5 bases from J, with 10 bases in between. The germline gives CDR1 SGHAT, CDR2 FQDESV (reference sequence). The CDR3 spans 13 residues. TCRdb itself ran the 5' RACE reads through MiXCR, one entry per CDR3 protein. Of 200,000 to 250,000 distinct CDR3 sequences in the sample, around 16% are singletons; the top ten hold roughly 42%. The TCR was taken from a male donor with ankylosing spondylitis. Input material: blood, either unsorted or a sorted T cell fraction (not recorded which). J is TRBJ1-2 and V is TRBV11-1; D is perhaps TRBD1 (5 bases). The CDR3 reads CASSFTGGYGYTF. The CDR3 DNA reads as TGTGCCAGCAGCTTCACAGGCGGGTATGGCTACACCTTC.